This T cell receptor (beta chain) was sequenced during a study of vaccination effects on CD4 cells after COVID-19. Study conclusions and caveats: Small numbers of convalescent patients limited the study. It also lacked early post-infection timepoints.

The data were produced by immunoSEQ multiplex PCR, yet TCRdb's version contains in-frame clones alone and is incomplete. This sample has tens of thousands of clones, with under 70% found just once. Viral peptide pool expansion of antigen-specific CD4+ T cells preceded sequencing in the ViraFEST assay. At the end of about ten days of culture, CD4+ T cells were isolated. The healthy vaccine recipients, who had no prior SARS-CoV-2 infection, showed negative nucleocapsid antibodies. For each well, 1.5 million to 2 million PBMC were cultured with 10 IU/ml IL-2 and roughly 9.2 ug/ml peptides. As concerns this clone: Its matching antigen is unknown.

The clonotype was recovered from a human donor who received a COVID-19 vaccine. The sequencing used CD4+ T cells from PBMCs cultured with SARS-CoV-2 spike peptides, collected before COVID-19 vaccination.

Here the CDR3 reads CASSLPRLAGGPDEQFF. The CDR3 region has the DNA TGTGCCAGCAGTCTTCCCCGACTAGCGGGGGGGCCCGATGAGCAGTTCTTC. V gene TRBV25-1 combines with J gene TRBJ2-1; 14 nucleotides line up with TRBD2. The CDR3 totals 17 residues. After removal of 5 bases from V and 8 bases from J, the junction contained 11 bases not matched to a gene. The germline V gene has CDR1 MGHDK and CDR2 SYGVNS.